The clone carrying this T cell receptor (beta chain) was counted a few times. Its specificity is unknown. This sample was included in a study of beta chain features in type 1 diabetes. Study at large: The samples had roughly 110,000,000 sorted cells examined in all. Study findings and constraints: Researchers could not determine here whether HLA type influences TCRB rearrangement. All four CD4+ subsets of Type 1 diabetes patients contained TCRB CDR3s that were moderately but significantly shorter. For cells with high TCR expression, cDNA sequencing could yield over-representation. In patients and controls equally, PCR might favor templates that are shorter.

The sequenced template was cDNA made from the entire isolated RNA. Measured with immunoSEQ multiplex PCR; TCRdb has only the in-frame clones, and not every one. The sample lists a few hundred thousand clones, 9.6% occurring once. From germline, CDR1 is MNHEY and CDR2 SVGAGI. The V gene lost 2 bases and the J gene lost 1 base, with 8 bases spanning the gap. The CDR3 runs 14 residues. This rearrangement joins TRBV6-5 to TRBJ2-5; D remains ambiguous. This sequence originates from a man in his thirties or forties with type 1 diabetes. What was sequenced was central memory CD4+ T cells from blood. CDR3: CASSYSTAQETQYF. As DNA, the CDR3 is TGTGCCAGCAGTTACAGCACGGCCCAAGAGACCCAGTACTTC.